Following are 8 T cell receptor beta chains from one sample sequenced in a study of post-analysis software for immune sequencing data. Study-wide findings and caveats: Elevated frequency relative to controls characterized about 5 TRBV segments in patients, TRBV5-6, TRBV5-1 and TRBV20-1 among them.

Every TCR beta cDNA library bore unique molecular identifiers. TCRdb itself ran the PCR reads through MiXCR, one entry per CDR3 protein. The table includes about 430,000 distinct CDR3 sequences, more than 30% detected once. What these receptors recognize is not known. The sequenced sample was blood. Source of these receptors: a girl aged 2 to 10 with multiple sclerosis.

In DNA form, the CDR3 reads TGCAGCGTTGAAGGAGGGAGGGCCCTGGAGACCCAGTACTTC. Amino acid sequence: CSVEGGRALETQYF. The V and J genes are TRBV29-1 and TRBJ2-5; TRBD2 agrees at 7 bases. Per the germline V gene, CDR1 is SQVTM and CDR2 is ANQGSEA. This CDR3 contains 14 residues. The junction had 7 bases not matched to a gene; V was cut back by 1 base and J by 5 bases. The full variable domain, rest sourced from reference TRBV29-1 and TRBJ2-5, is SAVISQKPSRDICQRGTSLTIQCQVDSQVTMMFWYRQQPGQSLTLIATANQGSEATYESGFVIDKFPISRPNLTFSTLTVSNMSPEDSSIYLCSVEGGRALETQYFGPGTRLLVL.

In nucleotides, the CDR3 is TGTGCCAGCTCTCCTGGACAGGGCAACTCGAGCTCCTACAATGAGCAGTTCTTC. This codes for CASSPGQGNSSSYNEQFF. The gene calls are TRBV21-1 and TRBJ2-1; the table gives TRBD1 as D, unverified against the DNA. TRBV21-1 is assigned pseudogene status. This CDR3 is built from 18 residues.

This rearrangement joins TRBV6-1 to TRBJ2-1; D might be TRBD1 or TRBD2, each matching 5 bases. CDR3 length: 14 amino acids. Between the trimmed V and J ends, which lost 4 bases and 4 bases, there was a span of 11 bases. Germline CDR1 MNHNS, CDR2 SASEGT. In nucleotides, the CDR3 is TGTGCCAGCAGTGCTAGGGGACCATACAATGAGCAGTTCTTC. Its protein is CASSARGPYNEQFF.

The table lists this clonotype with a few counts. This sequence joins TRBV20-1 and TRBJ2-7; D gene uncertain. This CDR3 has 14 amino acids. Germline V gene data show CDR1 as DFQATT and CDR2 as SNEGSKA (reference sequence). Trimming shortened V by 4 bases and J by 2 bases, and 15 bases separated the two germline ends. The CDR3 DNA sequence: TGCAGTGCTACCCGCTCCGGGTACCCCTACGAGCAGTACTTC. Protein: CSATRSGYPYEQYF.

This chain links TRBV2 with TRBJ1-2; no clear D. Germline V gene sequence: CDR1 SNHLY, CDR2 FYNNEI. The CDR3 spans 13 residues. V was shortened by 1 base and J by 2 bases, with 5 bases between the two germline ends. The CDR3 sequence is CASSEEWNYGYTF. For the CDR3, the DNA is TGTGCCAGCAGTGAAGAATGGAACTATGGCTACACCTTC.

The chain joins TRBV16 to TRBJ1-2; no firm D call. The V gene lost 0 bases and the J gene lost 4 bases, with 9 bases spanning the gap. The CDR3 length is 14 residues. The V gene's germline CDR1 is KGHSY and CDR2 FQNENV. CDR3 sequence (DNA): TGTGCCAGCAGCCAATCATCAGGAAGCTATGGCTACACCTTC. Amino acids: CASSQSSGSYGYTF.

A few counts support this clonotype. V gene TRBV29-1 combines with J gene TRBJ2-5, with D unresolved. Trimming cost V 0 bases and J 11 bases, with 10 bases left between them. Germline V gene data show CDR1 as SQVTM and CDR2 as ANQGSEA. The CDR3 covers 11 residues. CDR3 in amino acids: CSVEEPDEQYF. In DNA, the CDR3 is TGCAGCGTTGAAGAGCCAGATGAGCAGTACTTC.

The CDR3 spells CASSLAVQQETQYF. The CDR3 DNA reads as TGCGCCAGCAGCTTGGCCGTACAGCAAGAGACCCAGTACTTC. This sequence joins TRBV5-1 and TRBJ2-5; no reliable D call. V was trimmed by 0 bases and J by 2 bases, leaving 8 bases between them. This CDR3 is built from 14 residues. Germline loops: CDR1 SGHRS, CDR2 YFSETQ.